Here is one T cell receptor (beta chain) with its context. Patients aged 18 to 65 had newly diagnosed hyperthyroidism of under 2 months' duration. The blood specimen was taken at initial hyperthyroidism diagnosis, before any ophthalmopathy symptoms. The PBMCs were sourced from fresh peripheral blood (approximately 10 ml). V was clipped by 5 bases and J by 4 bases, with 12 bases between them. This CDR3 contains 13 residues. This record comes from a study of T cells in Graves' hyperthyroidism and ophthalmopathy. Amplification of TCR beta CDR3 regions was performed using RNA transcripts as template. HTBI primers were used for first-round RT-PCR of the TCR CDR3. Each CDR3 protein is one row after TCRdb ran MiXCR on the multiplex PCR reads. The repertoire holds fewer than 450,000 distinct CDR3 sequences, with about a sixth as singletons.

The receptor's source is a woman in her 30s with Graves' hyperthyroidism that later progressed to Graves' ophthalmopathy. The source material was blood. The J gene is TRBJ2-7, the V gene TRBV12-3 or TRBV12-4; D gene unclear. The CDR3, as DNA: TGTGCCAGCAGTAGACAAGATGCATACGAGCAGTACTTC. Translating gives CASSRQDAYEQYF.